These T cell receptor beta chains were read from a single sample in a study of cytomegalovirus exposure and HLA in healthy donors. The data were produced by immunoSEQ multiplex PCR, yet TCRdb's version contains in-frame clones alone and is incomplete. This sample has 60,000 to 85,000 clones, with around 70% found just once. The sequenced material came from PBMCs. These receptors came from a human donor in good health. CDR3s include the opening cysteine and the closing phenylalanine or tryptophan. The order of the fields is CDR3 DNA, CDR3 protein, V gene, J gene, D gene, clone size. D genes are given only for firm matches. Expanded clones are given a class, and other clones once, few, many or no size at all.

cdr3_nt: TGCGCCAGCAGCCAAGGGTCAGGGCCCACTGAAGCTTTCTTT
cdr3_aa: CASSQGSGPTEAFF
v_call: TRBV4-1
j_call: TRBJ1-1
d_call: .
clone_size: .

cdr3_nt: TGCGCCAGCGGGGGCGGGACTAGCGGGTCAAATGAGCAGTTCTTC
cdr3_aa: CASGGGTSGSNEQFF
v_call: TRBV5-1
j_call: TRBJ2-1
d_call: TRBD2
clone_size: .

cdr3_nt: TGTGCCAGCAGTACGGGACACCCGAGCAATCAGCCCCAGCATTTT
cdr3_aa: CASSTGHPSNQPQHF
v_call: TRBV2
j_call: TRBJ1-5
d_call: .
clone_size: few

cdr3_nt: TGTGCCAGCAGAGACCCGGGACAGGGTCGCCACGAGCAGTACTTC
cdr3_aa: CASRDPGQGRHEQYF
v_call: TRBV27
j_call: TRBJ2-7
d_call: TRBD1
clone_size: .

cdr3_nt: TGTGCCAGCAGTCGGACAGGTTTCTCTGGAAACACCATATATTTT
cdr3_aa: CASSRTGFSGNTIYF
v_call: TRBV7-9
j_call: TRBJ1-3
d_call: TRBD1
clone_size: .

cdr3_nt: TGTGCCAGCAGTTTGAGCGGGGGGAGGTCTGGAAACACCATATATTTT
cdr3_aa: CASSLSGGRSGNTIYF
v_call: TRBV28
j_call: TRBJ1-3
d_call: .
clone_size: .

cdr3_nt: TGTGCCAGCAGCGCTGACAGGTTCAACTCCTACGAGCAGTACTTC
cdr3_aa: CASSADRFNSYEQYF
v_call: TRBV7-9
j_call: TRBJ2-7
d_call: .
clone_size: .

cdr3_nt: TGTGCCAGCAGGCATCTCCAGGGGAACACTGAAGCTTTCTTT
cdr3_aa: CASRHLQGNTEAFF
v_call: TRBV2
j_call: TRBJ1-1
d_call: .
clone_size: once

cdr3_nt: TGTGCCAGTAGCCATCTTAGCGGGAGGGCCAGGAATGAGCAGTTCTTC
cdr3_aa: CASSHLSGRARNEQFF
v_call: TRBV6-4
j_call: TRBJ2-1
d_call: TRBD2
clone_size: few

cdr3_nt: TGTGCCAGCAGCTATGGGACAGGAGAGAATGAAAAACTGTTTTTT
cdr3_aa: CASSYGTGENEKLFF
v_call: TRBV7-6
j_call: TRBJ1-4
d_call: TRBD1
clone_size: .

cdr3_nt: TGTGCCAGCAGTACAGGGACGGCAAACTATGGCTACACCTTC
cdr3_aa: CASSTGTANYGYTF
v_call: TRBV5-4
j_call: TRBJ1-2
d_call: .
clone_size: .

cdr3_nt: TGTGCCAGTAGTATAGTAGCGGGAGGAAGGGAGCAGTACTTC
cdr3_aa: CASSIVAGGREQYF
v_call: TRBV19
j_call: TRBJ2-7
d_call: TRBD2
clone_size: few

cdr3_nt: TGTGCCAGCAGCTCGTGGACAGGGGGCCGATTGAACACTGAAGCTTTCTTT
cdr3_aa: CASSSWTGGRLNTEAFF
v_call: TRBV7-9
j_call: TRBJ1-1
d_call: TRBD1
clone_size: .

cdr3_nt: TGTGCCAGCAGCTTAGAGAGCTTCTACAATGAGCAGTTCTTC
cdr3_aa: CASSLESFYNEQFF
v_call: TRBV7-2
j_call: TRBJ2-1
d_call: .
clone_size: once

cdr3_nt: TGCGCCAGCAGCTCGGGACACAGGGATACTGAAGCTTTCTTT
cdr3_aa: CASSSGHRDTEAFF
v_call: TRBV5-1
j_call: TRBJ1-1
d_call: .
clone_size: .

cdr3_nt: TGTGCCAGCAGGGAAAGGACAGGCCTAAGGGGGGAGTTCTTC
cdr3_aa: CASRERTGLRGEFF
v_call: TRBV7-9
j_call: TRBJ2-1
d_call: .
clone_size: .

cdr3_nt: TGCGCCAGCAGCCAAGATGGGCAGGGTGCACAGCCCCAGCATTTT
cdr3_aa: CASSQDGQGAQPQHF
v_call: TRBV4-1
j_call: TRBJ1-5
d_call: .
clone_size: once

cdr3_nt: TGTGCCAGCAGCAAAGGGTCTACTTGCTATGGCTACACCTTC
cdr3_aa: CASSKGSTCYGYTF
v_call: TRBV21-1
j_call: TRBJ1-2
d_call: .
clone_size: once

cdr3_nt: TGTGCCAGCAGTTACGGACAGGGGAAGGGCTATGGCTACACCTTC
cdr3_aa: CASSYGQGKGYGYTF
v_call: TRBV6-5
j_call: TRBJ1-2
d_call: TRBD1
clone_size: .

cdr3_nt: TGTGCCACCGGTCACGGCGGCGAGCAGTACTTC
cdr3_aa: CATGHGGEQYF
v_call: TRBV15
j_call: TRBJ2-7
d_call: .
clone_size: few

cdr3_nt: TGCGCCAGCAGCTTGTTGGCGGGAGAAGATACGCAGTATTTT
cdr3_aa: CASSLLAGEDTQYF
v_call: TRBV5-1
j_call: TRBJ2-3
d_call: TRBD2
clone_size: .

cdr3_nt: TGTGCCAGCAGCTTAGGGAGCTCGAACACCATATATTTT
cdr3_aa: CASSLGSSNTIYF
v_call: TRBV7-8
j_call: TRBJ1-3
d_call: .
clone_size: .

cdr3_nt: TGCGCCAGCACGCCGGGACAGAATGAAAAACTGTTTTTT
cdr3_aa: CASTPGQNEKLFF
v_call: TRBV5-1
j_call: TRBJ1-4
d_call: TRBD1
clone_size: .

cdr3_nt: TGCGCCAGCAGGGGGACTAGCGATCCCCACGAGCAGTACTTC
cdr3_aa: CASRGTSDPHEQYF
v_call: TRBV10-1
j_call: TRBJ2-7
d_call: TRBD2
clone_size: .

cdr3_nt: TGTGCCAGCAGCTCTAGAGGGAGCCTCTCCTACGAGCAGTACTTC
cdr3_aa: CASSSRGSLSYEQYF
v_call: TRBV5-4
j_call: TRBJ2-7
d_call: .
clone_size: .

cdr3_nt: TGTGCCAGCAGACGACTAGCGGGACCCTACGAGCAGTACTTC
cdr3_aa: CASRRLAGPYEQYF
v_call: TRBV2
j_call: TRBJ2-7
d_call: TRBD2
clone_size: .

cdr3_nt: TGTGCCAGCAGTGACGGCCTAGCGGGAGCAGATACGCAGTATTTT
cdr3_aa: CASSDGLAGADTQYF
v_call: TRBV6-4
j_call: TRBJ2-3
d_call: TRBD2
clone_size: once

cdr3_nt: TGTGCCAGCAGCTCTCCTACCGGGGAGCTGTTTTTT
cdr3_aa: CASSSPTGELFF
v_call: TRBV7-3
j_call: TRBJ2-2
d_call: .
clone_size: .

cdr3_nt: TGTGCCAGCAGTGTGGACGAGGGCACTGAAGCTTTCTTT
cdr3_aa: CASSVDEGTEAFF
v_call: TRBV25-1
j_call: TRBJ1-1
d_call: .
clone_size: .

cdr3_nt: TGTGCCAGCAGTGGGCCGAGACAGGGGGCGGATGAGCAGTTCTTC
cdr3_aa: CASSGPRQGADEQFF
v_call: TRBV25-1
j_call: TRBJ2-1
d_call: TRBD1
clone_size: .

cdr3_nt: TGTGCCAGCAGTTCGCAGGAGAACACTGAAGCTTTCTTT
cdr3_aa: CASSSQENTEAFF
v_call: TRBV5-4
j_call: TRBJ1-1
d_call: .
clone_size: .

cdr3_nt: TGCGCCAGCAGCGGTCTCAGGGGCGGGAACACTGAAGCTTTCTTT
cdr3_aa: CASSGLRGGNTEAFF
v_call: TRBV5-1
j_call: TRBJ1-1
d_call: .
clone_size: .

cdr3_nt: TGTGCCAGCAGCTTAGGACGGGAGGATGGCTACACCTTC
cdr3_aa: CASSLGREDGYTF
v_call: TRBV7-8
j_call: TRBJ1-2
d_call: .
clone_size: .

cdr3_nt: TGTGCCTGGAGTCAGGGACAGATAAACAATGAGCAGTTCTTC
cdr3_aa: CAWSQGQINNEQFF
v_call: TRBV30
j_call: TRBJ2-1
d_call: TRBD1
clone_size: .

cdr3_nt: TGTGCCAGCAGCGTAGAACAGGCTGAGTTAGGGGAGCAGTTCTTC
cdr3_aa: CASSVEQAELGEQFF
v_call: TRBV9
j_call: TRBJ2-1
d_call: .
clone_size: .

cdr3_nt: TGTGCCAGCAGCTCCCGGGAAACCTACGAGCAGTACTTC
cdr3_aa: CASSSRETYEQYF
v_call: TRBV5-5
j_call: TRBJ2-7
d_call: .
clone_size: few

cdr3_nt: TGTGCCAGCAGCGTTACCGGCTCTGGGGCCAACGTCCTGACTTTC
cdr3_aa: CASSVTGSGANVLTF
v_call: TRBV9
j_call: TRBJ2-6
d_call: .
clone_size: once

cdr3_nt: TGTGCCAGTACCTCCGGGACAGGGGCTTCCTACGAGCAGTACTTC
cdr3_aa: CASTSGTGASYEQYF
v_call: TRBV19
j_call: TRBJ2-7
d_call: TRBD1
clone_size: .

cdr3_nt: TGTGCCAGCAGTTACTCGAGAAGTGAGGGCTCCTACGAGCAGTACTTC
cdr3_aa: CASSYSRSEGSYEQYF
v_call: TRBV6-5
j_call: TRBJ2-7
d_call: .
clone_size: .

cdr3_nt: TGTGCCAGCAGTTTGATAGGGGACTACTATGGCTACACCTTC
cdr3_aa: CASSLIGDYYGYTF
v_call: TRBV28
j_call: TRBJ1-2
d_call: .
clone_size: .

cdr3_nt: TGTGCCAGCAGTTTAGATTGGCGGCAGGGCGTGTACGAGCAGTACTTC
cdr3_aa: CASSLDWRQGVYEQYF
v_call: TRBV27
j_call: TRBJ2-7
d_call: .
clone_size: .

cdr3_nt: TGTGCCAGCAGCCAAGATACGGGGGCTGGGGCCAACGTCCTGACTTTC
cdr3_aa: CASSQDTGAGANVLTF
v_call: TRBV4-2
j_call: TRBJ2-6
d_call: .
clone_size: many

cdr3_nt: TGTGCCACCTCTAGCGGACCTTATAGCAATCAGCCCCAGCATTTT
cdr3_aa: CATSSGPYSNQPQHF
v_call: TRBV6-1
j_call: TRBJ1-5
d_call: .
clone_size: .

cdr3_nt: TGCAGCGTTCGGGATTTCTCTGGAAACACCATATATTTT
cdr3_aa: CSVRDFSGNTIYF
v_call: TRBV29-1
j_call: TRBJ1-3
d_call: .
clone_size: .

cdr3_nt: TGTGCCAGCAGCTTAGGTGCGGTCCCTCGCACAGATACGCAGTATTTT
cdr3_aa: CASSLGAVPRTDTQYF
v_call: TRBV7-2
j_call: TRBJ2-3
d_call: .
clone_size: .

cdr3_nt: TGTGCCAGTAGTCTTCTCGACAGGGTGAACACTGAAGCTTTCTTT
cdr3_aa: CASSLLDRVNTEAFF
v_call: TRBV19
j_call: TRBJ1-1
d_call: TRBD1
clone_size: .

cdr3_nt: TGTGCCAGAAGCTCATCCGACAGGGGGCTAAGGGGCTCCTACGAGCAGTACTTC
cdr3_aa: CARSSSDRGLRGSYEQYF
v_call: TRBV5-3
j_call: TRBJ2-7
d_call: TRBD1
clone_size: .

cdr3_nt: TGTGCCAGCAGCTTGGGACAGCCCTATGAAGCTTTCTTT
cdr3_aa: CASSLGQPYEAFF
v_call: TRBV5-4
j_call: TRBJ1-1
d_call: .
clone_size: .

cdr3_nt: TGTGCCAGCGTTCGGGACAGGGGGCCTAATGAGCAGTTCTTC
cdr3_aa: CASVRDRGPNEQFF
v_call: TRBV7-9
j_call: TRBJ2-1
d_call: TRBD1
clone_size: many

cdr3_nt: TGTGCCAGCAGCTTAACTAGCGGGACTTACGAGCAGTACTTC
cdr3_aa: CASSLTSGTYEQYF
v_call: TRBV7-2
j_call: TRBJ2-7
d_call: TRBD2
clone_size: .

cdr3_nt: TGTGCCAGCAGCCGAGGGGGCGAGCAGTTCTTC
cdr3_aa: CASSRGGEQFF
v_call: TRBV4-2
j_call: TRBJ2-1
d_call: TRBD1
clone_size: .

cdr3_nt: TGTGCCAGCAGTTACCCCAACAGGGGCAGGGATGAGCAGTTCTTC
cdr3_aa: CASSYPNRGRDEQFF
v_call: TRBV6-6
j_call: TRBJ2-1
d_call: TRBD1
clone_size: .

cdr3_nt: TGTGCCAGTAGGCACCCGATTCCGAAGGGGGCTAAGGGGGAGACCCAGTACTTC
cdr3_aa: CASRHPIPKGAKGETQYF
v_call: TRBV19
j_call: TRBJ2-5
d_call: TRBD1
clone_size: .

cdr3_nt: TGTGCCAGCAGCTTGGTTCTGCGGACAGGGTACAATGAGCAGTTCTTC
cdr3_aa: CASSLVLRTGYNEQFF
v_call: TRBV5-5
j_call: TRBJ2-1
d_call: TRBD1
clone_size: .

cdr3_nt: TGTGCCATCAGGACAGGGGAAGCCACTGAAGCTTTCTTT
cdr3_aa: CAIRTGEATEAFF
v_call: TRBV10-3
j_call: TRBJ1-1
d_call: TRBD1
clone_size: .

cdr3_nt: TGTGCCAGCAGTTTATCGCACATTAATGAGCAGTTCTTC
cdr3_aa: CASSLSHINEQFF
v_call: TRBV27
j_call: TRBJ2-1
d_call: .
clone_size: few

cdr3_nt: TGTGCCAGCAGTTTGGGACTATACTACGAGCAGTACTTC
cdr3_aa: CASSLGLYYEQYF
v_call: TRBV27
j_call: TRBJ2-7
d_call: TRBD2
clone_size: .